These 4 T cell receptor beta chains were sequenced from one sample in a study of CD8+CD57+ T cells in acquired aplastic anemia. Profiles of TCR beta VDJ and CDR3 were generated from a genomic DNA template. MiXCR, run by TCRdb on the reads, gives a single entry per CDR3 protein. Among 200,000 to 300,000 distinct CDR3 sequences listed, 65% to 90% were seen once. Patients who underwent sequencing had shown CD8+CD57+ cell expansion by flow cytometry. Source material: sorted CD4+, CD8+, or CD8+CD57+ T cells (not recorded which) from PBMCs. The receptors shown here come from a human donor with aplastic anemia.

The CDR3: CASGAGGTDAQFF. CDR3 sequence (DNA): TGTGCCAGCGGGGCCGGGGGCACGGATGCGCAGTTTTTT. This chain joins TRBV2 and TRBJ2-2; the D gene could be TRBD1 or TRBD2 (6 bases each). Germline CDR1 reads SNHLY; CDR2 reads FYNNEI. Deletions cut 8 bases from V and 16 bases from J, with 23 bases between. The CDR3 spans 13 residues.

In the case of this clonotype: At one of its ends the junction is not consistent with the germline gene, which may arise from a read error. The chain carries TRBV9 and TRBJ1-2; D unclear. Germline V CDR1 and CDR2: SGDLS, YYNGEE. The CDR3 has 13 amino acids. The CDR3 DNA follows: TGTGCCAGCAGCGCGGACCCGCAAGATACGCAGTATTTC. The encoded protein is CASSADPQDTQYF.

Turning to this clonotype: In this CDR3 the conserved last residue, phenylalanine or tryptophan, is missing, so a read error is likely. No DNA is shown, since the ends of the CDR3 on it are uncertain; the CDR3 is the one TCRdb lists. This sequence joins TRBV7-3 and TRBJ2-3; TRBD1, as called in the table, went unchecked against the DNA. The CDR3 region is 13 residues in length, termini included. Germline CDR1 reads SGHTA; CDR2 reads FQGTGA. The CDR3 loop reads CASSLGPGAEETQ.

This chain links TRBV7-8 with TRBJ2-7, with D maybe TRBD2 (6 bases). Trimming took off 1 base at V and 3 bases at J, with 22 bases between the two ends. Germline V gene sequence: CDR1 SGHVS, CDR2 FQNEAQ. The CDR3 loop spans 18 amino acids. CDR3 DNA: TGTGCCAGCAGCTTAGAGGGAGGCGCCGATGCGCTTTACTACGAGCAGTACGTC. It is translated as CASSLEGGADALYYEQYV.